The rows below give T cell receptor beta chains drawn from one sample of a study of a mutant IDH1 vaccine in newly diagnosed glioma. Profiling relied on immunoSEQ multiplex PCR, and the TCRdb table lists in-frame clones only, not all of them. The repertoire holds about 130,000 clones, with 80% as singletons. The antigens for these receptors are not known. The starting material was PBMCs, obtained from a glioma patient whose treatment included an IDH1 peptide vaccine. The source of these receptors is a man in his forties with glioma. The CDR3 runs from the conserved cysteine through the conserved F or W. Each record gives: clone size, D gene, V gene, J gene, CDR3 DNA, CDR3 protein. The D gene is left open where the match is weak. Some rows mark clone size as missing; the rest say once, few, many or name a class of expanded clone.

size: once; D: .; V: TRBV5-1; J: TRBJ2-6; DNA: TGCGCCAGCAGCCCCGGGGCTGGCGGGGCCAACGTCCTGACTTTC; CDR3: CASSPGAGGANVLTF
size: few; D: .; V: TRBV19; J: TRBJ1-2; DNA: TGTGCCAGTAGTATGGACATACACTATGGCTACACCTTC; CDR3: CASSMDIHYGYTF
size: .; D: .; V: TRBV11-2; J: TRBJ2-2; DNA: TGTGCCAGCAGCTTAGATCCCCGGAGGTCGGGAGACACCGGGGAGCTGTTTTTT; CDR3: CASSLDPRRSGDTGELFF
size: once; D: .; V: TRBV10-3; J: TRBJ2-5; DNA: TGTGCCATCAGTGAGTCGATAGGGCGAGAGACCCAGTACTTC; CDR3: CAISESIGRETQYF
size: .; D: .; V: TRBV11-2; J: TRBJ2-2; DNA: TGTGCCAGCAGCTTAGTTCGGGGAAGGGACGGGGAGCTGTTTTTT; CDR3: CASSLVRGRDGELFF
size: .; D: TRBD2; V: TRBV5-1; J: TRBJ2-3; DNA: TGCGCCAGCAGCTTCGCGGGGGGGCGTGCAGATACGCAGTATTTT; CDR3: CASSFAGGRADTQYF
size: .; D: .; V: TRBV11-2; J: TRBJ1-2; DNA: TGTGCCAGCAGCACTATGGGGGTTGGGTATGGCTACACCTTC; CDR3: CASSTMGVGYGYTF
size: .; D: .; V: TRBV7-9; J: TRBJ2-3; DNA: TGTGCCAGCAGCTTAGAGGATACGCAGTATTTT; CDR3: CASSLEDTQYF
size: .; D: TRBD1; V: TRBV6-5; J: TRBJ1-5; DNA: TGTGCCAGCAGGAGACAGGGGGACAGGCAGCCCCAGCATTTT; CDR3: CASRRQGDRQPQHF
size: .; D: .; V: TRBV27; J: TRBJ1-4; DNA: TGTGCCAGCAGTTTAGTACAGAGTAATGAAAAACTGTTTTTT; CDR3: CASSLVQSNEKLFF
size: .; D: .; V: TRBV9; J: TRBJ2-7; DNA: TGTGCCAGCAGCGTAGGTGGTCGGGGACTCTACGAGCAGTACTTC; CDR3: CASSVGGRGLYEQYF
size: .; D: TRBD2; V: TRBV14; J: TRBJ2-2; DNA: TGTGCCAGCAGCCAAGATTCGTGGGAGGGCCGAACCGGGGAGCTGTTTTTT; CDR3: CASSQDSWEGRTGELFF
size: .; D: TRBD2; V: TRBV6-4; J: TRBJ2-4; DNA: TGTGCCAGCATCTCTAGCGGGGGGTCCTCCAAAAACATTCAGTACTTC; CDR3: CASISSGGSSKNIQYF
size: once; D: TRBD2; V: TRBV9; J: TRBJ2-5; DNA: TGTGCCAGCAGCGACTCGACTAGCGGGGTGTACCAAGAGACCCAGTACTTC; CDR3: CASSDSTSGVYQETQYF
size: .; D: .; V: TRBV4-3; J: TRBJ2-7; DNA: TGCGCCAGCAGCCAAGGGTCAGGATTCCGCGAGCAGTACTTC; CDR3: CASSQGSGFREQYF
size: .; D: TRBD1; V: TRBV19; J: TRBJ1-2; DNA: TGTGCCAGTAGTATCCCGGGACAGGGTTTCGGAGGCTACACCTTC; CDR3: CASSIPGQGFGGYTF